Below, 10 T cell receptor beta chains from the same sample are listed, as sequenced in a study of tumor-infiltrating lymphocytes in oesophageal squamous cell carcinoma. TCRdb independently ran MiXCR on the PCR reads; one entry per CDR3 protein. The sample has about 15,000 distinct CDR3 sequences, around 52% seen once. Source material: esophageal tumor tissue. These receptors all come from a male donor with esophageal squamous cell carcinoma.

Note on this clonotype: At one end, the junction sequence differs from germline, possibly due to a read error. The rearrangement links TRBV4-1 to TRBJ2-3, with D unresolved. This CDR3 region has 14 residues. Germline V gene lookup returns CDR1 MGHRA and CDR2 YSYEKL. The CDR3 loop is CASSQEASTDTQYF. The CDR3 region has the DNA TGTGCCAGCAGCCAAGAAGCCAGCACAGATACGCAGTATTTT.

The sample holds a few counts of this clonotype. This chain links TRBV7-2 with TRBJ2-3; 11 nucleotides match TRBD2. The CDR3 is 16 residues long. Germline V gives CDR1 SGHTA, CDR2 FQGNSA. V was clipped by 5 bases and J by 4 bases; unmatched bases: 8. Here the CDR3 reads CASSPRIAGGSDTQYF. The CDR3 bases are TGTGCCAGCAGCCCCCGTATAGCGGGGGGGTCAGATACGCAGTATTTT.

This clonotype was counted many times. This chain uses TRBV11-2 with TRBJ2-7, with no clear D. This CDR3 region has 12 residues. CDR1 is SGHAT, CDR2 FQNNGV, per germline. Trimming cost V 1 base and J 3 bases, with 4 bases left between them. CDR3 amino acids: CASSLVIYEQYF. DNA for the CDR3: TGTGCCAGCAGCTTAGTTATCTACGAGCAGTACTTC.

This clonotype was seen a single time. V usage is TRBV7-9 and J usage is TRBJ2-3, with D unresolved. Gene TRBJ2-7 matches the end of the DNA better, so the J call may be wrong. This CDR3 region has 17 residues. Germline V CDR1 and CDR2: SEHNR, FQNEAQ (reference sequence). CDR3 coding DNA: TGTGCCAGCAGCTTAAGGTTTATGGGGTCAGTCCGCTACGAGCAGTACTTC. Protein sequence: CASSLRFMGSVRYEQYF.

This chain uses TRBV29-1 with TRBJ2-7; tentatively, D is TRBD2 (5 bases). The V gene lost 7 bases and the J gene lost 5 bases, with 24 bases spanning the gap. CDR3 size: 15 residues. Germline V lookup: CDR1 SQVTM, CDR2 ANQGSEA. CDR3 sequence reads: CSGRTFGGEFDEQYF. The CDR3 DNA is TGCAGCGGGAGGACCTTCGGTGGGGAGTTTGACGAGCAGTACTTC.

This clonotype is medium-sized within its sample. This chain uses TRBV7-3 with TRBJ1-1; D remains unclear. V dropped 3 bases and J dropped 3 bases, with 11 bases sitting between them. The CDR3 has 14 residues. Germline CDR1 reads SGHTA; CDR2 reads FQGTGA. As DNA, the CDR3 is TGTGCCAGCAGCTTCCTGACTTTGGACACTGAAGCTTTCTTT. Translating gives CASSFLTLDTEAFF. Looking up the rest from reference TRBV7-3 and TRBJ1-1 gives the full variable domain: GAGVSQTPSNKVTEKGKYVELRCDPISGHTALYWYRQSLGQGPEFLIYFQGTGAADDSGLPNDRFFAVRPEGSVSTLKIQRTERGDSAVYLCASSFLTLDTEAFFGQGTRLTVV.

This clonotype has just a few counts. The chain employs TRBV7-6 and TRBJ2-7, with D possibly matching TRBD2 (5 bases). The CDR3 runs to 12 residues. CDR1 is SGHVS, CDR2 FNYEAQ, per germline. Trimming removed 5 bases at V and 2 bases at J, with 7 bases between. The CDR3 spells CASSSGTYEQYF. CDR3 sequence (DNA): TGTGCCAGCAGCAGCGGAACCTACGAGCAGTACTTC.

V usage is TRBV11-2 and J usage is TRBJ2-5, with 7 bases lining up with TRBD1. With 4 bases clipped from V and 11 bases from J, the junction kept 16 bases outside the gene matches. Germline CDR1 reads SGHAT; CDR2 reads FQNNGV. The CDR3 has 15 amino acids. CDR3 nucleotides: TGTGCCAGCAGCTCAGGACAGGCCGGCACAGATACGCAGTACTTC. Protein sequence: CASSSGQAGTDTQYF.

This chain uses TRBV6-8 with TRBJ2-5; tentative D call: TRBD2 (6 bases). The J call is doubtful: the DNA matches TRBJ2-7 better. CDR3 length: 15 residues. Germline-derived CDR1 and CDR2 are MNHGY and SAAAGT. The CDR3 sequence is CASSERRESSYEQYF. In DNA, the CDR3 is TGTGCCAGCAGTGAACGGCGGGAAAGCTCCTACGAGCAGTACTTC.

CDR3 in DNA: TGTGCCAGCAGCCCAGCCTTGGGGACAAACTACGAGCAGTTCTTC. Protein product: CASSPALGTNYEQFF. The chain joins TRBV7-2 to TRBJ2-1; perhaps TRBD1 as D (6 bases). Between the trimmed V and J ends, which lost 5 bases and 10 bases, there was a span of 21 bases. The CDR3 sequence is 15 residues long. CDR1 and CDR2 (germline): SGHTA, FQGNSA. Full variable domain (outside the CDR3, taken from reference TRBV7-2 and TRBJ2-1): GAGVSQSPSNKVTEKGKDVELRCDPISGHTALYWYRQSLGQGLEFLIYFQGNSAPDKSGLPSDRFSAERTGGSVSTLTIQRTQQEDSAVYLCASSPALGTNYEQFFGPGTRLTVL.